The 15 T cell receptor beta chains below were found in one sample sequenced in a study of T cells in Graves' hyperthyroidism and ophthalmopathy. Amplification yielded TCR beta CDR3 regions, with RNA transcripts as the source. The study used the HTBI primer set for a first-round RT-PCR of the TCR CDR3. TCRdb called the multiplex PCR reads again in MiXCR, with one record for every CDR3 protein. The sample has tens of thousands of distinct CDR3 sequences; about 52% are singletons. What was sequenced was blood. These receptors all come from a woman in her 40s with Graves' ophthalmopathy.

The V call is TRBV11-2, the J call TRBJ1-2; D may be TRBD1 (6 bases). Trimming pared 4 bases from V and 8 bases from J, leaving 8 bases between. Looked up from germline, CDR1 is SGHAT and CDR2 is FQNNGV. The CDR3 spans 11 residues. DNA of the CDR3: TGTGCCAGCAGCTGTAGGGGGGGCTACACCTTC. Translated: CASSCRGGYTF. Drawing the rest from reference TRBV11-2 and TRBJ1-2, the complete variable domain is EAGVAQSPRYKIIEKRQSVAFWCNPISGHATLYWYQQILGQGPKLLIQFQNNGVVDDSQLPKDRFSAERLKGVDSTLKIQPAKLEDSAVYLCASSCRGGYTFGSGTRLTVV.

DNA of the CDR3: TGTGCCAGCAGCACGGGGACTAGCGGGAGAACCGGGGAGCTGTTTTTT. Protein: CASSTGTSGRTGELFF. The J gene is TRBJ2-2, the V gene TRBV2; 14 bases map to TRBD2. The V segment lost 6 bases and the J segment 5 bases; nucleotides outside the gene matches: 5. The CDR3 consists of 16 residues. The germline V gene has CDR1 SNHLY and CDR2 FYNNEI.

Details on this clonotype: The junction differs from germline at one of its ends, possibly a read error. The chain recombines TRBV6-5 with TRBJ1-3; D is unclear. CDR3 length equals 12 residues. Germline assignment: CDR1 MNHEY and CDR2 SVGAGI. The CDR3: CASGSSGNTMYF. CDR3 in DNA: TGTGCCAGCGGCTCCTCTGGAAACACCATGTATTTT.

This clonotype is medium-sized. The chain recombines TRBV7-9 with TRBJ2-1; 7 positions agree with TRBD2. The CDR3 sequence is 17 residues long. Looked up from germline, CDR1 is SEHNR and CDR2 is FQNEAQ (reference sequence). J was trimmed by 5 bases and V by 1 base; bases with no gene match: 11. The chain's CDR3 is CASSLGGVAGVHNEQFF. DNA for the CDR3: TGTGCCAGCAGCTTAGGGGGTGTGGCGGGGGTACACAATGAGCAGTTCTTC.

The chain combines TRBV2 with TRBJ2-5, with D maybe TRBD1 (5 bases). Trimming stripped 5 bases from V and 9 bases from J, with 16 bases between. Germline V lookup: CDR1 SNHLY, CDR2 FYNNEI. The CDR3 is made up of 13 amino acids. The DNA of the CDR3 is TGTGCCAGCAGTTTGGGGCAGTTGACGCCCCAGTACTTC. Translated, it gives CASSLGQLTPQYF.

V is TRBV5-1 and J is TRBJ2-7; 13 nucleotides line up with TRBD2. Germline loops: CDR1 SGHRS, CDR2 YFSETQ. The length of the CDR3 is 16 residues. The V and J ends lost 4 bases and 7 bases, in that order; junction bases with no gene match: 11. Written as DNA, the CDR3 is TGCGCCAGCAGCGGTGGGACTAGCGGGACCGCGAGGGAGCAGTACTTC. Protein: CASSGGTSGTAREQYF.

This clonotype appeared many times. The chain employs TRBV6-2 or TRBV6-3 and TRBJ2-7; 10 bases are shared with TRBD1. Germline V gene data show CDR1 as MNHEY and CDR2 as SVGEGT. The CDR3 sequence is 15 residues long. Trimming took 6 bases from V and 2 from J; bases not matched to a gene: 7. CDR3 DNA sequence: TGTGCCAGCAGACCCGGACAGGGGGGGGCCTACGAGCAGTACTTC. Its translation is CASRPGQGGAYEQYF.

This clonotype showed up many times. V is TRBV11-2 and J is TRBJ1-1; 11 bases map to TRBD1. Germline V gene sequence: CDR1 SGHAT, CDR2 FQNNGV. V was pared by 7 bases and J by 5 bases, with 6 bases of the junction left unmatched. The CDR3 runs to 14 residues. CDR3 loop: CASNRGTGGTEAFF. In nucleotides, the CDR3 is TGTGCCAGCAACCGCGGGACAGGGGGGACTGAAGCTTTCTTT.

The rearrangement joins TRBV5-1 to TRBJ1-6; D possibly corresponds to TRBD1 (5 bases). V was shortened by 0 bases and J by 7 bases, with 14 bases between the two germline ends. Germline assignment: CDR1 SGHRS and CDR2 YFSETQ. This CDR3 contains 16 residues. The CDR3 is CASSLAGGEINSPLHF. For the CDR3, the DNA is TGCGCCAGCAGCTTGGCTGGAGGGGAAATAAATTCACCCCTCCACTTT.

This clonotype was observed a few times. The V and J genes are TRBV2 and TRBJ2-1, with 12 bases identical to TRBD2. The J segment lost 5 bases and the V segment lost 6 bases, leaving 5 bases of the junction unmatched. The CDR3 runs 15 residues. Germline lookup yields CDR1 SNHLY and CDR2 FYNNEI. In DNA, the CDR3 is TGTGCCAGCAGACCGGGACTAGCGGGTAACAATGAGCAGTTCTTC. Protein sequence: CASRPGLAGNNEQFF.

This clonotype occurred once. The chain joins TRBV25-1 to TRBJ2-3, with TRBD1 matching 8 bases. This CDR3 region has 15 residues. V trimming: 7 bases; J trimming: 3 bases; junction bases outside the gene matches: 9. In germline, CDR1 is MGHDK, CDR2 SYGVNS. CDR3 DNA: TGTGCCAGCAAGGGGTGCCAGGGGGCAACAGATACGCAGTATTTT. Its translation is CASKGCQGATDTQYF. The whole variable domain, remainder taken from reference TRBV25-1 and TRBJ2-3, is EADIYQTPRYLVIGTGKKITLECSQTMGHDKMYWYQQDPGMELHLIHYSYGVNSTEKGDLSSESTVSRIRTEHFPLTLESARPSHTSQYLCASKGCQGATDTQYFGPGTRLTVL.

The chain joins TRBV7-3 to TRBJ1-2, with 7 bases that match TRBD1. The CDR3 has 13 residues. The V and J ends lost 3 bases and 6 bases, in that order; junction bases with no gene match: 4. Germline loops: CDR1 SGHTA, CDR2 FQGTGA. The DNA for the CDR3 is TGTGCCAGCAGCTTCCAGGGGGGCAATGGCTACACCTTC. Amino acid sequence: CASSFQGGNGYTF.

V and J are TRBV7-6 and TRBJ2-5, with a possible D match to TRBD2 (5 bases). The CDR3 covers 14 residues. V lost 5 bases and J lost 3, with 13 bases in between. Germline V gene lookup returns CDR1 SGHVS and CDR2 FNYEAQ. The CDR3 loop is CASSVAGVEETQYF. CDR3 DNA sequence: TGTGCCAGCAGCGTCGCCGGGGTAGAAGAGACCCAGTACTTC.

The chain recombines TRBV5-1 with TRBJ2-3; 9 bases agree with TRBD2. Unmatched junction bases numbered 17, after V lost 4 bases and J lost 11 bases. Germline loops: CDR1 SGHRS, CDR2 YFSETQ. This CDR3 contains 16 residues. This CDR3 reads CASSTLAGSSYNEQYF. CDR3 in DNA: TGCGCCAGCAGCACCCTAGCGGGAAGCTCCTACAATGAGCAGTATTTT.

This clonotype occurred many times. V usage is TRBV12-3 or TRBV12-4 and J usage is TRBJ2-7; perhaps D is TRBD1 or TRBD2 (5 bases each). Between the trimmed V and J ends, which lost 6 bases and 2 bases, there was a span of 14 bases. The CDR3 length is 14 residues. CDR3 nucleotides: TGTGCCAGCAGGGGGCGAGGGAGCGCCTACGAGCAGTACTTC. It encodes CASRGRGSAYEQYF.